These T cell receptor beta chains were read from a single sample in a study of technical replicates of blood from a few donors. The repertoire was sequenced with immunoSEQ multiplex PCR; TCRdb's copy has only in-frame clones and lacks some. This sample has over 50,000 clones; roughly 92% occur once, and the top ten carry approximately 4.5%. Sequencing was done on a sample of PBMCs. The receptors shown here come from a human donor in good health. Some clones in this sample may be carry-over from other donors' samples. Both conserved end residues are part of each CDR3. A D gene is named only where the DNA matches it firmly. Size is stated for part of the rows, as once, few or many counts, or as a class when the clone is expanded.

J gene,clone size,V gene,D gene,CDR3 DNA,CDR3 protein
TRBJ2-5,NA,TRBV7-8,NA,TGTGCCAGCAGCCGCGACAGGCAAGAGACCCAGTACTTC,CASSRDRQETQYF
TRBJ2-1,few,TRBV6-1,NA,TGTGCCAGCAGTGAAATAGCGGAGGCCTACAATGAGCAGTTCTTC,CASSEIAEAYNEQFF
TRBJ1-2,NA,TRBV19,NA,TGTGCCAGTAGTGCCCGGACGGGGGGCTACACCTTC,CASSARTGGYTF
TRBJ1-1,NA,TRBV4-3,NA,TGCGCCAGCAGCCAAGCGGTAGGGAGGGACGGCACTGAAGCTTTCTTT,CASSQAVGRDGTEAFF
TRBJ2-7,NA,TRBV12-5,NA,TGTGCTAGTGGTCCACGTCTGAGCTCCTACGAGCAGTACTTC,CASGPRLSSYEQYF
TRBJ2-4,NA,TRBV6-5,NA,TGTGCCAGCAGCCAGGGTGGGGCTCAGTACTTC,CASSQGGAQYF
TRBJ1-1,NA,TRBV6-5,TRBD1,TGTGCCAGCAGCATGCAGGGGGACACTGAAGCTTTCTTT,CASSMQGDTEAFF
TRBJ2-1,NA,TRBV20-1,NA,TGCAGTGCTAACAGCTACAATGAGCAGTTCTTC,CSANSYNEQFF
TRBJ1-2,NA,TRBV4-3,TRBD1,TGCGCCAGCAGCCAACGGGACAGGGGGGCGTTGGGCTACACCTTC,CASSQRDRGALGYTF
TRBJ1-2,NA,TRBV4-1,TRBD1,TGCGCCAGCAGCCTATCCGGGGACAGGGGGATCTATGGCTACACCTTC,CASSLSGDRGIYGYTF
TRBJ2-3,NA,TRBV15,NA,TGTGCCACCAGGTGGGGGGGGCCCACAGATACGCAGTATTTT,CATRWGGPTDTQYF
TRBJ2-1,NA,TRBV11-2,TRBD2,TGTGCCAGCAGCTTAGATAAGATGGCTAGCGGGGGGAATGAGCAGTTCTTC,CASSLDKMASGGNEQFF
TRBJ1-1,NA,TRBV7-9,TRBD1,TGTGCCAGCAGCGGCTACAGGGGGCGCGAGAACACTGAAGCTTTCTTT,CASSGYRGRENTEAFF
TRBJ1-2,NA,TRBV6-6,TRBD1,TGTGCCAGCAGTTACAGGACAGGGATGGGCTACACCTTC,CASSYRTGMGYTF
TRBJ2-7,NA,TRBV6-5,TRBD2,TGTGCCAGCAGGGAAGCGGGAGATCGCTACGAGCAGTACTTC,CASREAGDRYEQYF
TRBJ2-1,NA,TRBV13,TRBD2,TGTGCCAGCAGCTTAGGCTCTAGCGGGAACTCCTACAATGAGCAGTTCTTC,CASSLGSSGNSYNEQFF
TRBJ2-1,NA,TRBV6-4,TRBD2,TGTGCCAGCAGCCCGACCGGGACTAGCCGCAATGAGCAGTTCTTC,CASSPTGTSRNEQFF
TRBJ1-1,NA,TRBV5-4,NA,TGTGCCAGCAGCTTTAAAACAACTGGGAGCGCTGAAGCTTTCTTT,CASSFKTTGSAEAFF
TRBJ1-1,NA,TRBV9,NA,TGTGCCAGCAGCGTAACAGGCACACGCACTGAAGCTTTCTTT,CASSVTGTRTEAFF
TRBJ1-5,NA,TRBV4-2,NA,TGTGCCAGCAGCCAAGACCGCGCGGGGGAATGGAATCAGCCCCAGCATTTT,CASSQDRAGEWNQPQHF
TRBJ1-1,NA,TRBV5-1,TRBD1,TGCGCCAGCAGCTCTGACCTGACCCCGACAGGGGGCTACACTGAAGCTTTCTTT,CASSSDLTPTGGYTEAFF
TRBJ2-2,few,TRBV19,TRBD1,TGTGCCAGTAGTATTGGGACAGGGGTTAACACCGGGGAGCTGTTTTTT,CASSIGTGVNTGELFF
TRBJ2-6,NA,TRBV6-1,NA,TGTGCCAGCTCCTCCGGGGGTTCTGGGGCCAACGTCCTGACTTTC,CASSSGGSGANVLTF
TRBJ2-1,NA,TRBV7-8,TRBD2,TGTGCCAGCAGCTTAAAGCGGGAGGGCCGGAATGAGCAGTTCTTC,CASSLKREGRNEQFF
TRBJ2-1,NA,TRBV25-1,TRBD1,TGTGCCAGTGAGGGACAGGGGAAATACAATGAGCAGTTCTTC,CASEGQGKYNEQFF
TRBJ1-1,NA,TRBV7-8,NA,TGTGCCAGCAGCTTATTCCGTGGCATACAGGGTAGGGGCACTGAAGCTTTCTTT,CASSLFRGIQGRGTEAFF
TRBJ1-6,NA,TRBV4-3,TRBD1,TGCGCCAGCAGCCAAGATGTACAGGGGGTTTCACCCCTCCACTTT,CASSQDVQGVSPLHF
TRBJ2-7,NA,TRBV4-1,TRBD2,TGCGCCAGCAGCGCACGAGGGACTAGCGGCTACGAGCAGTACTTC,CASSARGTSGYEQYF
TRBJ2-7,NA,TRBV5-4,NA,TGTGCCAGCAGCCTGGTAGGCGGGGAAGAGCAGTACTTC,CASSLVGGEEQYF
TRBJ1-2,once,TRBV7-9,NA,TGTGCCAGCACTATATGGGGGGAGGACTATGGCTACACCTTC,CASTIWGEDYGYTF
TRBJ2-1,once,TRBV11-2,TRBD2,TGTGCCAGCAGCTTATTCGGACTAGCGGGACGCTACAATGAGCAGTTCTTC,CASSLFGLAGRYNEQFF
TRBJ2-7,few,TRBV6-1,NA,TGTGCCAGCAGTGAACCAGGCTACGAGCAGTACTTC,CASSEPGYEQYF
TRBJ1-1,NA,TRBV7-6,TRBD1,TGTGCCAGCAGCTCGACAGGGGCGTACACTGAAGCTTTCTTT,CASSSTGAYTEAFF
TRBJ2-2,NA,TRBV9,TRBD1,TGTGCCAGCGGACAGGGTAGGACCGGGGAGCTGTTTTTT,CASGQGRTGELFF
TRBJ1-3,once,TRBV5-8,TRBD1,TGTGCCAGCAGCTTCGGACAGGCTGGAAACACCATATATTTT,CASSFGQAGNTIYF
TRBJ1-2,NA,TRBV7-2,NA,TGTGCCAGCAGCTTAGCAGGGACAACTACAGGCTATGGCTACACCTTC,CASSLAGTTTGYGYTF
TRBJ1-1,NA,TRBV18,NA,TGTGCCAGCTCACAAACGGACTGGGAGGCTTTCTTT,CASSQTDWEAFF